Listed below are T cell receptor beta chains from one sample, sequenced in a study of T cell repertoires in ileal Crohn's disease. The table came from immunoSEQ multiplex PCR; TCRdb's copy has only in-frame clones and leaves some out. The data show under 20,000 clones, roughly 72% seen once. Material: ileal tissue. These receptors were obtained from an adult with Crohn's disease. CDR3s include the opening cysteine and the closing phenylalanine or tryptophan. The order of the fields is CDR3 length, J gene, D gene, clone size, V gene, CDR3 DNA, CDR3 protein. D genes are given only for firm matches. The size field is filled for only some rows; it gives once, few, many or a size class.

cdr3_length: 15; j_call: TRBJ1-2; d_call: TRBD1; clone_size: NA; v_call: TRBV7-2; cdr3_nt: TGTGCCAGCAGCTCGCGGGGACAGTATAACTATGGCTACACCTTC; cdr3_aa: CASSSRGQYNYGYTF
cdr3_length: 14; j_call: TRBJ2-7; d_call: TRBD2; clone_size: NA; v_call: TRBV5-4; cdr3_nt: TGTGCCAGCAGCTTGTCTCCTAGCGGATATGAGCAGTACTTC; cdr3_aa: CASSLSPSGYEQYF
cdr3_length: 14; j_call: TRBJ1-2; d_call: NA; clone_size: NA; v_call: TRBV30; cdr3_nt: TGTGCCTGGAGTGTACAGAGGACACGGGATGGCTACACCTTC; cdr3_aa: CAWSVQRTRDGYTF
cdr3_length: 12; j_call: TRBJ1-1; d_call: NA; clone_size: medium-sized; v_call: TRBV5-4; cdr3_nt: TGTGCCAGCAGCTTCACGGGGACTGAAGCTTTCTTT; cdr3_aa: CASSFTGTEAFF
cdr3_length: 15; j_call: TRBJ2-7; d_call: TRBD2; clone_size: NA; v_call: TRBV5-1; cdr3_nt: TGCGCCAGCAGCTTCGGACTAGCGGGGAGCTACGAGCAGTACTTC; cdr3_aa: CASSFGLAGSYEQYF
cdr3_length: 14; j_call: TRBJ1-2; d_call: NA; clone_size: NA; v_call: TRBV5-1; cdr3_nt: TGCGCCAGCAGCTTGGTCGACAGCTCCTATGGCTACACCTTC; cdr3_aa: CASSLVDSSYGYTF
cdr3_length: 16; j_call: TRBJ2-7; d_call: TRBD2; clone_size: NA; v_call: TRBV5-1; cdr3_nt: TGCGCCAGCAGCTTGGGGGCGGGGGGCCTCTCCGGAGAGCAGTACTTC; cdr3_aa: CASSLGAGGLSGEQYF
cdr3_length: 16; j_call: TRBJ2-1; d_call: NA; clone_size: few; v_call: TRBV7-8; cdr3_nt: TGTGCCAGCAGCTCGTCTACAGAGAGCTCCTACAATGAGCAGTTCTTC; cdr3_aa: CASSSSTESSYNEQFF
cdr3_length: 15; j_call: TRBJ2-5; d_call: TRBD2; clone_size: few; v_call: TRBV5-6; cdr3_nt: TGTGCCAGCAGCTTTAAGCGGGAGGGGTCGGAGACCCAGTACTTC; cdr3_aa: CASSFKREGSETQYF
cdr3_length: 13; j_call: TRBJ1-2; d_call: TRBD1; clone_size: NA; v_call: TRBV6-5; cdr3_nt: TGTGCCAGCAGCCGACAGACAGGGTCGAAACATCTCTTC; cdr3_aa: CASSRQTGSKHLF
cdr3_length: 13; j_call: TRBJ1-2; d_call: TRBD1; clone_size: NA; v_call: TRBV19; cdr3_nt: TGTGCCACCCGAGGGGACAGTTCCTATGGCTACACCTTC; cdr3_aa: CATRGDSSYGYTF
cdr3_length: 13; j_call: TRBJ2-5; d_call: NA; clone_size: once; v_call: TRBV4-1; cdr3_nt: TGCGCCAGCAGCCAAGGGGGCCCAGCGACCCAGTACTTC; cdr3_aa: CASSQGGPATQYF
cdr3_length: 12; j_call: TRBJ1-2; d_call: NA; clone_size: NA; v_call: TRBV10-2; cdr3_nt: TGCGCCAGCAGGGTGGAAAACGGGGGCTACACCTTC; cdr3_aa: CASRVENGGYTF
cdr3_length: 14; j_call: TRBJ1-1; d_call: NA; clone_size: NA; v_call: TRBV7-9; cdr3_nt: TGTGCCAGCAGCTTGGGACACTGGAACACTGAAGCTTTCTTT; cdr3_aa: CASSLGHWNTEAFF
cdr3_length: 13; j_call: TRBJ1-2; d_call: TRBD1; clone_size: NA; v_call: TRBV30; cdr3_nt: TGTGCCTGGAGTTCAGGGGGAAACCATGGCTACACCTTC; cdr3_aa: CAWSSGGNHGYTF
cdr3_length: 16; j_call: TRBJ2-5; d_call: TRBD2; clone_size: NA; v_call: TRBV18; cdr3_nt: TGTGCCAGCTCACCACCGAAACTAGCGAACAAAGAGACCCAGTACTTC; cdr3_aa: CASSPPKLANKETQYF
cdr3_length: 14; j_call: TRBJ1-1; d_call: NA; clone_size: NA; v_call: TRBV9; cdr3_nt: TGTGCCAGCAAGGAGGTGGGGAGGAACACTGAAGCTTTCTTT; cdr3_aa: CASKEVGRNTEAFF
cdr3_length: 15; j_call: TRBJ1-5; d_call: NA; clone_size: once; v_call: TRBV10-1; cdr3_nt: TGCGCCAGCAGTCAGAGAGGACAAAGCAATCAGCCCCAGCATTTT; cdr3_aa: CASSQRGQSNQPQHF
cdr3_length: 13; j_call: TRBJ1-5; d_call: NA; clone_size: NA; v_call: TRBV7-2; cdr3_nt: TGTGCCAGCAGCTCCCTACCCTATCAGCCCCAGCATTTT; cdr3_aa: CASSSLPYQPQHF
cdr3_length: 14; j_call: TRBJ2-2; d_call: NA; clone_size: NA; v_call: TRBV7-2; cdr3_nt: TGTGCCAGCAGCTTGGGGGGGCTGGTCGGGGAGCTGTTTTTT; cdr3_aa: CASSLGGLVGELFF
cdr3_length: 14; j_call: TRBJ1-1; d_call: NA; clone_size: NA; v_call: TRBV6-5; cdr3_nt: TGTGCCAGCAGTTTTAGGGGGACGGGCACTGAAGCTTTCTTT; cdr3_aa: CASSFRGTGTEAFF
cdr3_length: 17; j_call: TRBJ1-4; d_call: NA; clone_size: NA; v_call: TRBV5-1; cdr3_nt: TGCGCCAGCAGCTTGGCACAGGGCGCTGCAACTAATGAAAAACTGTTTTTT; cdr3_aa: CASSLAQGAATNEKLFF
cdr3_length: 16; j_call: TRBJ2-2; d_call: NA; clone_size: few; v_call: TRBV5-1; cdr3_nt: TGCGCCAGCAGCTTGGCCCTGACTCGTGGTACCGGGGAGCTGTTTTTT; cdr3_aa: CASSLALTRGTGELFF
cdr3_length: 17; j_call: TRBJ1-1; d_call: TRBD1; clone_size: NA; v_call: TRBV4-1; cdr3_nt: TGCGCCAGCAGCCAAGAGGGACAGGGGAAGATGAACACTGAAGCTTTCTTT; cdr3_aa: CASSQEGQGKMNTEAFF
cdr3_length: 13; j_call: TRBJ1-2; d_call: NA; clone_size: once; v_call: TRBV10-3; cdr3_nt: TGTGCCATCAGCGGTTACGGGGACTATGGCTACACCTTC; cdr3_aa: CAISGYGDYGYTF
cdr3_length: 16; j_call: TRBJ2-3; d_call: NA; clone_size: NA; v_call: TRBV6-6; cdr3_nt: TGTGCCAGCACCTGGGGGCGGGGGCCCCGCACAGATACGCAGTATTTT; cdr3_aa: CASTWGRGPRTDTQYF
cdr3_length: 14; j_call: TRBJ1-1; d_call: NA; clone_size: NA; v_call: TRBV6-1; cdr3_nt: TGTGCCAGCAGCTCCTTCAGGGTTAACACTGAAGCTTTCTTT; cdr3_aa: CASSSFRVNTEAFF
cdr3_length: 14; j_call: TRBJ1-6; d_call: NA; clone_size: NA; v_call: TRBV6-5; cdr3_nt: TGTGCCAGCAGTAGTACAGGCGCGAATTCACCCCTCCACTTT; cdr3_aa: CASSSTGANSPLHF
cdr3_length: 13; j_call: TRBJ1-1; d_call: NA; clone_size: NA; v_call: TRBV30; cdr3_nt: TGTGCCTGGAGTGTATCCAGGAACACTGAAGCTTTCTTT; cdr3_aa: CAWSVSRNTEAFF
cdr3_length: 14; j_call: TRBJ2-5; d_call: TRBD2; clone_size: NA; v_call: TRBV6-6; cdr3_nt: TGTGCCAGCAGTTACGGACTAGGCACGGAGACCCAGTACTTC; cdr3_aa: CASSYGLGTETQYF
cdr3_length: 12; j_call: TRBJ1-1; d_call: NA; clone_size: once; v_call: TRBV19; cdr3_nt: TGTGCCAGTAGCGAGCTGAGCACTGAAGCTTTCTTT; cdr3_aa: CASSELSTEAFF
cdr3_length: 13; j_call: TRBJ1-1; d_call: NA; clone_size: few; v_call: TRBV6-1; cdr3_nt: TGTGCCAGCAGTCTGGACCAGGGCACTGAAGCTTTCTTT; cdr3_aa: CASSLDQGTEAFF
cdr3_length: 13; j_call: TRBJ2-7; d_call: NA; clone_size: NA; v_call: TRBV6-1; cdr3_nt: TGTGCCAGCGCGAGTCAGGGCCTCTACGAGCAGTACTTC; cdr3_aa: CASASQGLYEQYF
cdr3_length: 15; j_call: TRBJ2-5; d_call: TRBD1; clone_size: NA; v_call: TRBV6-5; cdr3_nt: TGTGCCAGCAGTTTCCAGACAGGGTACCAAGAGACCCAGTACTTC; cdr3_aa: CASSFQTGYQETQYF
cdr3_length: 14; j_call: TRBJ2-3; d_call: TRBD2; clone_size: NA; v_call: TRBV29-1; cdr3_nt: TGCAGCGTGGGGAGCGGGAGAATGGCAGATACGCAGTATTTT; cdr3_aa: CSVGSGRMADTQYF
cdr3_length: 15; j_call: TRBJ2-7; d_call: TRBD1; clone_size: NA; v_call: TRBV5-1; cdr3_nt: TGCGCCAGCAGCTTGGGGACAGGGGCTTTGTACGAGCAGTACTTC; cdr3_aa: CASSLGTGALYEQYF
cdr3_length: 15; j_call: TRBJ1-6; d_call: TRBD1; clone_size: few; v_call: TRBV5-1; cdr3_nt: TGCGCCAGCAGCCCGGAGGGGGACAGGGGCTCATCCCTCCACTTT; cdr3_aa: CASSPEGDRGSSLHF
cdr3_length: 13; j_call: TRBJ2-5; d_call: NA; clone_size: NA; v_call: TRBV13; cdr3_nt: TGTGCCAGCAGCTTTTCAGGGGGGGAGACCCAGTACTTC; cdr3_aa: CASSFSGGETQYF
cdr3_length: 14; j_call: TRBJ1-5; d_call: NA; clone_size: NA; v_call: TRBV27; cdr3_nt: TGTGCCAGCAGTTTATCTTCGGCGGATCAGCCCCAGCATTTT; cdr3_aa: CASSLSSADQPQHF
cdr3_length: 12; j_call: TRBJ2-5; d_call: NA; clone_size: NA; v_call: TRBV29-1; cdr3_nt: TGCAGCGTCGGGATGGTAGGGGAGACCCAGTACTTC; cdr3_aa: CSVGMVGETQYF
cdr3_length: 14; j_call: TRBJ2-7; d_call: TRBD1; clone_size: few; v_call: TRBV29-1; cdr3_nt: TGCAGCGTTGTTTTGCAGGGGGCCTCCTACGAGCAGTACTTC; cdr3_aa: CSVVLQGASYEQYF
cdr3_length: 14; j_call: TRBJ2-5; d_call: NA; clone_size: NA; v_call: TRBV19; cdr3_nt: TGTGCCAGTAGTACTTATATGGAGTCAGAGACCCAGTACTTC; cdr3_aa: CASSTYMESETQYF
cdr3_length: 11; j_call: TRBJ2-7; d_call: TRBD1; clone_size: NA; v_call: TRBV20-1; cdr3_nt: TGCAGTGCGTATACAGGGGAACGGCAGTACTTC; cdr3_aa: CSAYTGERQYF
cdr3_length: 15; j_call: TRBJ2-2; d_call: TRBD2; clone_size: NA; v_call: TRBV7-8; cdr3_nt: TGTGCCAGCAGCACGACTAGCGGGAGGGCCGGGGAGCTGTTTTTT; cdr3_aa: CASSTTSGRAGELFF
cdr3_length: 13; j_call: TRBJ2-7; d_call: NA; clone_size: once; v_call: TRBV2; cdr3_nt: TGTGCCAGCAGTCCTAGCCGGGCCTACGAGCAGTACTTC; cdr3_aa: CASSPSRAYEQYF
cdr3_length: 10; j_call: TRBJ2-1; d_call: NA; clone_size: NA; v_call: TRBV23-1; cdr3_nt: TGCGCCAGCCTTCGCGTGGAGCAGTTCTTC; cdr3_aa: CASLRVEQFF
cdr3_length: 14; j_call: TRBJ2-7; d_call: TRBD2; clone_size: NA; v_call: TRBV2; cdr3_nt: TGTGCCAGCAGTTTAACTAGCGGGATTTACGAGCAGTACTTC; cdr3_aa: CASSLTSGIYEQYF
cdr3_length: 13; j_call: TRBJ1-2; d_call: NA; clone_size: NA; v_call: TRBV6-1; cdr3_nt: TGTGCCAGCAGTGAAGCTGGCAACTATGGCTACACCTTC; cdr3_aa: CASSEAGNYGYTF
cdr3_length: 16; j_call: TRBJ1-1; d_call: NA; clone_size: once; v_call: TRBV7-9; cdr3_nt: TGTGCCAGCAGCTTAGCGACAGGTCAGTATGACACTGAAGCTTTCTTT; cdr3_aa: CASSLATGQYDTEAFF
cdr3_length: 17; j_call: TRBJ2-7; d_call: TRBD2; clone_size: NA; v_call: TRBV29-1; cdr3_nt: TGCAGCGTTGAAGACCCCCTCGGGACTAGCGGGAGGGCCGAGCAGTACTTC; cdr3_aa: CSVEDPLGTSGRAEQYF
cdr3_length: 15; j_call: TRBJ2-6; d_call: NA; clone_size: NA; v_call: TRBV6-1; cdr3_nt: TGTGCCAGCAGTGTTCAGGGATCTGGGGCCAACGTCCTGACTTTC; cdr3_aa: CASSVQGSGANVLTF
cdr3_length: 13; j_call: TRBJ1-1; d_call: NA; clone_size: medium-sized; v_call: TRBV10-2; cdr3_nt: TGCGCCAGCAGATACAGGTCGGGCACTGAAGCTTTCTTT; cdr3_aa: CASRYRSGTEAFF
cdr3_length: 15; j_call: TRBJ1-2; d_call: NA; clone_size: NA; v_call: TRBV10-3; cdr3_nt: TGTGCATCATCCCCAGGGGATACCCCTAACTATGGCTACACCTTC; cdr3_aa: CASSPGDTPNYGYTF
cdr3_length: 15; j_call: TRBJ2-1; d_call: TRBD2; clone_size: NA; v_call: TRBV29-1; cdr3_nt: TGCAGCGCTGGACTAGCGGGGGGTATCGGCAATGAGCAGTTCTTC; cdr3_aa: CSAGLAGGIGNEQFF
cdr3_length: 12; j_call: TRBJ1-1; d_call: NA; clone_size: few; v_call: TRBV7-8; cdr3_nt: TGTGCCAGCAGCTTACAGAACACTGAAGCTTTCTTT; cdr3_aa: CASSLQNTEAFF
cdr3_length: 16; j_call: TRBJ1-1; d_call: NA; clone_size: NA; v_call: TRBV29-1; cdr3_nt: TGCAGCGTTGAAGAAAGGAAAGGTATAGGGGCCACTGAAGCTTTCTTT; cdr3_aa: CSVEERKGIGATEAFF
cdr3_length: 14; j_call: TRBJ2-7; d_call: TRBD1; clone_size: NA; v_call: TRBV6-5; cdr3_nt: TGTGCCAGCAGTAAGGTTGGGACAGGGGGGGAGCAGTACTTC; cdr3_aa: CASSKVGTGGEQYF
cdr3_length: 15; j_call: TRBJ1-2; d_call: NA; clone_size: NA; v_call: TRBV5-1; cdr3_nt: TGCGCCAGCAGCTTGGGGACACCTTTTTCTTATGGCTACACCTTC; cdr3_aa: CASSLGTPFSYGYTF
cdr3_length: 16; j_call: TRBJ2-3; d_call: NA; clone_size: few; v_call: TRBV11-2; cdr3_nt: TGTGCCAGCAGCCGAGGTTTAGACTCGGGAACAGATACGCAGTATTTT; cdr3_aa: CASSRGLDSGTDTQYF